The 20 T cell receptor beta chains below all came from one sample that was sequenced in a study of cytomegalovirus exposure and HLA in healthy donors. The PCR ran on 60 Vbeta and 13 Jbeta primers. Assay used: immunoSEQ multiplex PCR; TCRdb lists only in-frame clones, some missing. This table holds around 140,000 clones. The sample was PBMCs. Receptors were obtained from a young woman in good health and CMV-seronegative.

The chain couples TRBV19 to TRBJ2-3, with D possibly matching TRBD2 (5 bases). CDR1 LNHDA and CDR2 SQIVND come from the germline V gene (reference sequence). This CDR3 comprises 16 residues. V was trimmed by 5 bases and J by 0 bases, leaving 15 bases between them. The CDR3 here is CASSVSGGGSTDTQYF. The CDR3 region has the DNA TGTGCCAGTAGTGTGTCTGGTGGCGGGAGCACAGATACGCAGTATTTT. Using reference TRBV19 and TRBJ2-3 for the parts outside the CDR3, the full variable domain is DGGITQSPKYLFRKEGQNVTLSCEQNLNHDAMYWYRQDPGQGLRLIYYSQIVNDFQKGDIAEGYSVSREKKESFPLTVTSAQKNPTAFYLCASSVSGGGSTDTQYFGPGTRLTVL.

Concerning this clone: One end of the junction does not line up with germline, which may come from a read error. The chain couples TRBV4-2 to TRBJ2-3; 9 bases are shared with TRBD2. The CDR3 totals 18 residues. CDR1 is LGHNA and CDR2 is YNFKEQ in the germline V gene. For the CDR3, the DNA is TGTGCCAGCAGCCAAGGGCTAGCGGGGAGAATGGGCACAAATACGCAGTATTTT. Protein product: CASSQGLAGRMGTNTQYF.

The chain employs TRBV28 and TRBJ1-1, with a possible D match to TRBD1 (5 bases). The CDR3 length is 14 residues. Trimming removed 4 bases at V and 2 bases at J, with 11 bases between. Germline assignment: CDR1 MDHEN and CDR2 SYDVKM. This CDR3 is CASSSRTRNTEAFF. The CDR3 coding sequence is TGTGCCAGCAGTTCTAGGACACGCAACACTGAAGCTTTCTTT.

J is TRBJ2-3 and V is TRBV18; no definite D call. Germline V gene data show CDR1 as KGHSH and CDR2 as LQKENI. Trimming cost V 6 bases and J 3 bases, with 13 bases left between them. CDR3 length equals 14 residues. The CDR3 coding sequence is TGTGCCAGCTCGCAAGCAGGTGGGACAGATACGCAGTATTTT. Residues: CASSQAGGTDTQYF.

The CDR3 DNA reads as TGCGCCAGCAGCGGTAGCGGGAGGGCCACTGAGCAGTTCTTC. This encodes CASSGSGRATEQFF. The V gene is TRBV5-1, the J gene TRBJ2-1, with 11 bases matching TRBD2. Germline values: CDR1 SGHRS, CDR2 YFSETQ. Trimming removed 4 bases from V and 9 bases from J; junction bases left unmatched: 6. The CDR3 runs 14 residues.

This rearrangement joins TRBV4-1 to TRBJ1-2, with 8 bases aligning to TRBD1. The CDR3 spans 18 residues. The V gene's germline CDR1 is MGHRA and CDR2 YSYEKL. V was clipped by 1 base and J by 2 bases; unmatched bases: 12. This chain's CDR3 is CASSQGVRTGWINYGYTF. CDR3 coding DNA: TGCGCCAGCAGCCAAGGGGTTCGGACAGGGTGGATAAACTATGGCTACACCTTC.

J is TRBJ2-7 and V is TRBV5-4; D gene ambiguous. This CDR3 spans 12 amino acids. Germline assignment: CDR1 SGHNT and CDR2 YYREEE (reference sequence). V was pared by 4 bases and J by 3 bases, with 8 bases between. CDR3 residues: CASSLDGYEQYF. CDR3 DNA: TGTGCCAGCAGCCTGGACGGCTACGAGCAGTACTTC.

In DNA, the CDR3 is TGTGCCAGCAGCCAAGATTGGACAGCGGTCAATGAGCAGTTCTTC. Its translation: CASSQDWTAVNEQFF. V and J are TRBV14 and TRBJ2-1; TRBD1 might be the D (6 bases). The V end lost 0 bases, the J end lost 6 bases, and 12 bases lay between the germline ends. Germline lookup yields CDR1 SGHDN and CDR2 FVKESK. This CDR3 region has 15 residues.

The chain has TRBV19 and TRBJ1-2; 7 nucleotides align to TRBD1. Germline V gene data show CDR1 as LNHDA and CDR2 as SQIVND (reference sequence). This CDR3 has 12 amino acids. V dropped 6 bases and J dropped 4; count of bases not matched to a gene: 2. The DNA of the CDR3 is TGTGCCAGTAGAGGGACAGTCTATGGCTACACCTTC. The encoded protein is CASRGTVYGYTF.

The V gene is TRBV27, the J gene TRBJ1-1; D is ambiguous. CDR1 is MNHEY, CDR2 SMNVEV, per germline (reference sequence). The CDR3 extends over 14 amino acids. V dropped 3 bases and J dropped 1 base, with 9 bases sitting between them. The CDR3 is CASSLRRGNTEAFF. The CDR3 nucleotides are TGTGCCAGCAGTTTGAGACGGGGGAACACTGAAGCTTTCTTT.

The rearrangement joins TRBV2 to TRBJ1-1; no firm D call. V gave up 10 bases and J gave up 3 bases, with 15 bases separating them. The germline CDR1 and CDR2 sequences are SNHLY and FYNNEI. This CDR3 has 13 amino acids. CDR3 protein: CATFNRGYTEAFF. The CDR3 DNA follows: TGTGCCACCTTTAACCGAGGTTACACTGAAGCTTTCTTT.

V is TRBV30 and J is TRBJ2-7; 7 bases map to TRBD1. The junction had 11 bases not matched to a gene; V was cut back by 2 bases and J by 4 bases. Germline loops: CDR1 GTSNPN, CDR2 SVGIG (reference sequence). The CDR3 length is 15 residues. CDR3 nucleotides: TGTGCCTGGAGTCGTGGACAGGTCGGTGGGTACGAGCAGTACGTC. It is translated as CAWSRGQVGGYEQYV.

The chain carries TRBV21-1 and TRBJ1-1; TRBD1 was called by the table and not checked on the DNA. TRBV21-1 is flagged as a pseudogene. The CDR3 has 16 amino acids. CDR3 protein: CASSQTPGQVNTEAFF. In DNA, the CDR3 is TGTGCCAGCAGCCAAACCCCGGGACAGGTGAACACTGAAGCTTTCTTT.

This chain uses TRBV5-1 with TRBJ2-1; 8 bases match TRBD2. Unmatched junction bases numbered 5, after V lost 3 bases and J lost 6 bases. Germline V gene lookup returns CDR1 SGHRS and CDR2 YFSETQ. This CDR3 is 14 amino acids long. CDR3 residues: CASSWTSLGNEQFF. CDR3 DNA: TGCGCCAGCAGCTGGACTAGCTTGGGCAATGAGCAGTTCTTC.

This chain links TRBV6-9 with TRBJ2-5, with a possible D match to TRBD1 (5 bases). This CDR3 spans 17 amino acids. V was clipped by 5 bases and J by 0 bases, with 19 bases between them. The germline V gene encodes CDR1 MNHGY and CDR2 SVAAGI. The CDR3 reads CASSRERMTDYQETQYF. In DNA form, the CDR3 reads TGTGCCAGCAGTCGAGAAAGAATGACAGACTACCAAGAGACCCAGTACTTC.

This chain joins TRBV27 and TRBJ1-5; D call uncertain. V lost 5 bases and J 6 bases, leaving 11 bases between the germline ends. In germline, CDR1 is MNHEY, CDR2 SMNVEV (reference sequence). CDR3 length equals 13 residues. Here the CDR3 reads CASSTASGQPQHF. The CDR3 DNA follows: TGTGCCAGCAGTACGGCTTCGGGTCAGCCCCAGCATTTT.

CDR3 in amino acids: CAWSVGRGPTYGYTF. DNA of the CDR3: TGTGCCTGGAGTGTAGGCAGGGGACCTACCTATGGCTACACCTTC. The J gene is TRBJ1-2, the V gene TRBV30; TRBD1 might be the D (6 bases). V was trimmed by 0 bases and J by 4 bases, leaving 15 bases between them. This CDR3 is 15 amino acids long. Germline values: CDR1 GTSNPN, CDR2 SVGIG (reference sequence).

V and J are TRBV18 and TRBJ2-7; possible D gene TRBD2, 6 bases. Germline loops: CDR1 KGHSH, CDR2 LQKENI. There are 14 residues in the CDR3. Trimming removed 3 bases at V and 2 bases at J, with 11 bases between. CDR3 amino acids: CASSPEGQAYEQYF. CDR3 nucleotide sequence: TGTGCCAGCTCACCGGAGGGGCAGGCCTACGAGCAGTACTTC.

This sequence joins TRBV10-3 and TRBJ2-7; 9 bases match TRBD2. V lost 2 bases, J lost 4 bases, and 9 bases stayed unmatched. Germline lookup yields CDR1 ENHRY and CDR2 SYGVKD. The CDR3 is made up of 16 amino acids. The CDR3 DNA is TGTGCCATCAGTGAGCCACTGCGGGAGGGCCTATACGAGCAGTACTTC. This encodes CAISEPLREGLYEQYF.

The V call is TRBV2, the J call TRBJ1-5; D possibly corresponds to TRBD1 (6 bases). The CDR3 is made up of 15 amino acids. Trimming left V 3 bases short and J 6 bases short, with 15 bases between. CDR1 is SNHLY, CDR2 FYNNEI, per germline. In nucleotides, the CDR3 is TGTGCCAGCAGTGAGGGGGCAGCAGCCAGTCAGCCCCAGCATTTT. This encodes CASSEGAAASQPQHF.